The 2 T cell receptor beta chains reported below all come from one sample, sequenced in a study of CXCR3-negative and CXCR3-positive naive CD8 T cells. TRB cDNA libraries were made by UMI-labeled 5' RACE. TCRdb reanalyzed the 5' RACE reads and collapses them to one entry per CDR3 protein, without DNA. The sample has about 63,000 distinct CDR3 sequences. These TCRs are of unknown antigen specificity. General study points: Higher TRB CDR3 hydrophobicity marked CXCR3-positive naive cells relative to CXCR3-negative naive cells.

Specimen: naive CXCR3+ CD8+ T cells from blood. Subset here: CD45RO-CCR7+CD27+CD95- naive CD8+ T cells expressing CXCR3 (TNR3+). Receptors were obtained from a human donor in good health. Some clones in this sample may be carry-over from other donors' samples.

V is TRBV29-1 and J is TRBJ2-7; TCRdb picks TRBD2, but there is no DNA to check that call. The CDR3 is made up of 13 amino acids. The germline CDR1 and CDR2 sequences are SQVTM and ANQGSEA. The CDR3 is CSAVTSGRYEQYF.

The chain recombines TRBV5-1 with TRBJ2-7; the TCRdb D gene call, TRBD1, has no DNA to confirm it. This CDR3 spans 15 amino acids. Germline-derived CDR1 and CDR2 are SGHRS and YFSETQ. Here the CDR3 reads CASSLTGPTAYEQYF.